This TCR beta chain was sequenced in a study of blood T cell repertoires in COVID-19. At the level of the study: Some COVID-19 samples were acute and others convalescent; all came from the United States, Italy and Spain. PBMCs, B-cell-depleted T cells, or T cells provided the cDNA or gDNA that made up the material.

Some clones are missing from TCRdb's copy, which holds only in-frame ones; the method was immunoSEQ multiplex PCR. The data hold about 220,000 clones, with about 88% observed a single time. CDR3 length: 14 residues. CDR1 and CDR2 from the germline V gene are SNHLY and FYNNEI. V was pared by 5 bases and J by 7 bases, with 10 bases of the junction left unmatched. All enrollees were roughly 18 to 95 years old and from fewer than 30 US areas. Which cohort a participant joined came from the clinical history participants gave. The source material was PBMCs or T cells enriched from blood (not recorded which). The chain links TRBV2 to TRBJ2-7, with TRBD1 identical over 8 bases. The origin of this receptor is a woman aged 25 to 39 who had recovered from COVID-19. In nucleotides, the CDR3 is TGTGCCAGCAGTAGAGGGACAGGTCTACGAGAGCAGTACTTC. The encoded protein is CASSRGTGLREQYF.